This T cell receptor beta chain comes out of a study of cytomegalovirus exposure and HLA in healthy donors. Researchers ran the PCR with 60 Vbeta and 13 Jbeta primers. The table came from immunoSEQ multiplex PCR; TCRdb's copy has only in-frame clones and leaves some out. The table has about 110,000 clones, roughly 80% seen once. Germline V gene lookup returns CDR1 SGDLS and CDR2 YYNGEE. The CDR3 is 14 residues long. Trimming removed 4 bases at V and 1 base at J, with 9 bases between. This chain links TRBV9 with TRBJ1-5; D remains ambiguous. This receptor was identified in a man in his forties or fifties in good health and CMV-seronegative. Sequencing was done on a sample of PBMCs. The CDR3 sequence is CASSSGRSNQPQHF. Written as DNA, the CDR3 is TGTGCCAGCAGCTCAGGCAGGAGCAATCAGCCCCAGCATTTT.